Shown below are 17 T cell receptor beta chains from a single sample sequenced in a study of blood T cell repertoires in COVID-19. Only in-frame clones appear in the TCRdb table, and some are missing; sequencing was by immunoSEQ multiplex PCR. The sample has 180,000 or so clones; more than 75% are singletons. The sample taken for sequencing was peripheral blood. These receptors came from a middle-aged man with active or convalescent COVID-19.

CDR3 bases: TGTGCCAGCAGCAGGGACAGCGGGGAGACCCAGTACTTC. Its translation is CASSRDSGETQYF. This chain uses TRBV5-8 with TRBJ2-5, with D tentatively TRBD1 (7 bases). CDR3 length: 13 amino acids. Per the germline V gene, CDR1 is SGHTS and CDR2 is YDEGEE. Trimming pared 4 bases from V and 5 bases from J, leaving 12 bases between. Together with reference TRBV5-8 and TRBJ2-5, the CDR3 gives the full variable domain: EAGVTQSPTHLIKTRGQQATLRCSPISGHTSVYWYQQALGLGLQFLLWYDEGEERNRGNFPPRFSGRQFPNYSSELNVNALELEDSALYLCASSRDSGETQYFGPGTRLLVL.

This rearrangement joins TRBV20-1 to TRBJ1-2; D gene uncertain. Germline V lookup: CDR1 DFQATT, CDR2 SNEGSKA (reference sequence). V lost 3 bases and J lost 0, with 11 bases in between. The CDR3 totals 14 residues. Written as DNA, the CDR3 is TGCAGTGCTAGTGCCAGAGGGACTAACTATGGCTACACCTTC. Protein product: CSASARGTNYGYTF.

DNA of the CDR3: TGTGCCAGCAGCTTAGTGAAAGCGGGGGCTAGCACAGATACGCAGTATTTT. It translates to CASSLVKAGASTDTQYF. The chain uses TRBV7-8 and TRBJ2-3, with 8 bases aligning to TRBD2. The V segment lost 1 base and the J segment 0 bases; nucleotides outside the gene matches: 6. The CDR3 runs to 17 residues. In germline, CDR1 is SGHVS, CDR2 FQNEAQ.

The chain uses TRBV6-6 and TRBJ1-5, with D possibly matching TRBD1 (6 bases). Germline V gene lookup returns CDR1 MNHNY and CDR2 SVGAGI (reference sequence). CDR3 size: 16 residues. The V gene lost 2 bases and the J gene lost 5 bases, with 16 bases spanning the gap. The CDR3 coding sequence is TGTGCCAGCAGTTACAGGGGGTATACAAGGGATCAGCCCCAGCATTTT. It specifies CASSYRGYTRDQPQHF.

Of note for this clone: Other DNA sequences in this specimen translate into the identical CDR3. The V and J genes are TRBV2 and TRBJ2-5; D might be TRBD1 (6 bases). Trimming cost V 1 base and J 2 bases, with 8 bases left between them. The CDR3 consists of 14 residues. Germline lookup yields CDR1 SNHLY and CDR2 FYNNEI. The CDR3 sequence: CASSEDRAQETQYF. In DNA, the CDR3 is TGTGCCAGCAGTGAAGACAGGGCACAAGAGACCCAGTACTTC.

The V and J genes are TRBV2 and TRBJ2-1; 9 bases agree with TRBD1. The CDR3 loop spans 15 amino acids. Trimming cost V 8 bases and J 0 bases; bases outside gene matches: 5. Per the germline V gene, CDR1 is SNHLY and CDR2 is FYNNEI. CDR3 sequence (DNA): TGTGCCAGCGGCGCGGACAGGGGCTCCTACAATGAGCAGTTCTTC. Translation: CASGADRGSYNEQFF. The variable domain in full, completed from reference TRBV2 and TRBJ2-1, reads EPEVTQTPSHQVTQMGQEVILRCVPISNHLYFYWYRQILGQKVEFLVSFYNNEISEKSEIFDDQFSVERPDGSNFTLKIRSTKLEDSAMYFCASGADRGSYNEQFFGPGTRLTVL.

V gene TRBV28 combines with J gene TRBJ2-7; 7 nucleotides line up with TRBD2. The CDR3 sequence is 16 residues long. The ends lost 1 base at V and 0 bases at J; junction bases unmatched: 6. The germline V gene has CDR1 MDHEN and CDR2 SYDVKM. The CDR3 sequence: CASSLLMRGSSYEQYF. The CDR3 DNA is TGTGCCAGCAGTTTATTAATGCGGGGGAGCTCCTACGAGCAGTACTTC.

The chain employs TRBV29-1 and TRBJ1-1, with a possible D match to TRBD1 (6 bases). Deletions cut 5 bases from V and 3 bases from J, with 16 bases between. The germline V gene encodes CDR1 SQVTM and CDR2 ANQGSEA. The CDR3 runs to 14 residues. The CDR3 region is CSVKGQRMDTEAFF. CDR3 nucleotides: TGCAGCGTTAAAGGACAGCGTATGGACACTGAAGCTTTCTTT.

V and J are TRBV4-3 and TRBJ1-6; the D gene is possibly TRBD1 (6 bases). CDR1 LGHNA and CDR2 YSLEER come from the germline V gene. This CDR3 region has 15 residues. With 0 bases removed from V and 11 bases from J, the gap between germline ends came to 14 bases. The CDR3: CASSQDTGIGTPLHF. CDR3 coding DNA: TGCGCCAGCAGCCAAGATACAGGGATTGGCACACCCCTCCACTTT.

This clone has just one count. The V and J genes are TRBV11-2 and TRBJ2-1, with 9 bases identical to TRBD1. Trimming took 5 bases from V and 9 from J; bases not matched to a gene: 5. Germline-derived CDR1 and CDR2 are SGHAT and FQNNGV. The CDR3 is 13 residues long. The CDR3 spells CASSRDRAGEQFF. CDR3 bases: TGTGCCAGCAGCAGGGACAGGGCCGGTGAGCAGTTCTTC.

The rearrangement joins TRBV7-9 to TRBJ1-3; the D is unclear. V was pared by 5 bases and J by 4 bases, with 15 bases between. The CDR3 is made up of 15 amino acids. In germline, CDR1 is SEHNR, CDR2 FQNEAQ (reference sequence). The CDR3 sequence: CASSPSQVDGNTIYF. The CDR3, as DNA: TGTGCCAGCAGCCCGAGCCAGGTAGACGGAAACACCATATATTTT.

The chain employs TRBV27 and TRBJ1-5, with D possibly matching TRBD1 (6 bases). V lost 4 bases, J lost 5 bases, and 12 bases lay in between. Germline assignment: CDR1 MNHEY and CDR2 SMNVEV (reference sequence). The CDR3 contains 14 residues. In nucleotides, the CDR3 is TGTGCCAGCAGTTCAACAGGGCTTGATCAGCCCCAGCATTTT. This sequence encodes CASSSTGLDQPQHF.

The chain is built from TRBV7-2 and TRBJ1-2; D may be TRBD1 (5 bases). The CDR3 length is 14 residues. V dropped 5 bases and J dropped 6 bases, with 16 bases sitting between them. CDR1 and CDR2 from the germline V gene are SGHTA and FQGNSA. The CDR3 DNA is TGTGCCAGCAGCCCAGGTGGGGGGAGTAATGGCTACACCTTC. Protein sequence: CASSPGGGSNGYTF.

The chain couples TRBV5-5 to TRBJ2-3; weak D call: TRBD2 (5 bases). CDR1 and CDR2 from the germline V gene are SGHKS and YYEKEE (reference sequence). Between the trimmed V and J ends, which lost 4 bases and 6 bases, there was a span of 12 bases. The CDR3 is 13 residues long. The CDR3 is CASSRRTGDTQYF. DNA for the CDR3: TGTGCCAGCAGCCGGCGGACGGGGGATACGCAGTATTTT.

The CDR3 nucleotides are TGTGCCAGCAGCTTAGATATACGGGATGTCTATGGCTACACCTTC. Translating it yields CASSLDIRDVYGYTF. This sequence joins TRBV7-9 and TRBJ1-2, with D unresolved. The CDR3 covers 15 residues. CDR1 and CDR2 (germline): SEHNR, FQNEAQ (reference sequence). With 1 base removed from V and 4 bases from J, the gap between germline ends came to 13 bases.

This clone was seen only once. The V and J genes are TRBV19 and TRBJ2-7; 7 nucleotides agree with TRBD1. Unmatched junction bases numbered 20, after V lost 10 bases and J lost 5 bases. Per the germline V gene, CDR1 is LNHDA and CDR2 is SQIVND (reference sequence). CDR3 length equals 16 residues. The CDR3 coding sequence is TGTGCCACCTCACTTCAAACAGGGGCTGGGTCGGACGAGCAGTACTTC. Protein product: CATSLQTGAGSDEQYF. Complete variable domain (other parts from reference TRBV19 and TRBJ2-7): DGGITQSPKYLFRKEGQNVTLSCEQNLNHDAMYWYRQDPGQGLRLIYYSQIVNDFQKGDIAEGYSVSREKKESFPLTVTSAQKNPTAFYLCATSLQTGAGSDEQYFGPGTRLTVT.

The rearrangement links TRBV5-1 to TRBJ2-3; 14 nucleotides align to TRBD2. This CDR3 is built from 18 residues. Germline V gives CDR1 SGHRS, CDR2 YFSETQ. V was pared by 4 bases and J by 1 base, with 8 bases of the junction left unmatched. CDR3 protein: CASSPGLAGGTGTDTQYF. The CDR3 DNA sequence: TGCGCCAGCAGCCCAGGACTAGCGGGGGGAACTGGCACAGATACGCAGTATTTT.